This T cell receptor beta chain was identified during a study of blood T cell repertoires in COVID-19. Overall study context: T cells, B-cell-depleted T cells, or PBMCs provided the cDNA or gDNA that served as material.

Donors in Cohort 3 who had recovered were those with two negative PCRs, healthcare professional clearance, or resolution of their symptoms. How the authors handled the data: Amplification of reference gene primers was used by the study to estimate nucleated cell counts. The repertoire was sequenced with immunoSEQ multiplex PCR; TCRdb's copy has only in-frame clones and lacks some. The V and J calls and clone size come from that table; D and trimming were worked out from the DNA. The repertoire has over 200,000 clones, roughly 85% of them found once; the top ten carry about a tenth. The CDR3 length is 16 residues. Germline values: CDR1 LGHNA, CDR2 YNFKEQ. Losses at the gene ends were 1 base for V and 0 bases for J; bases not matched to a gene: 5.

The J gene is TRBJ2-7, the V gene TRBV4-2; TRBD2 aligns across 8 bases. This TCR was recovered from a man aged 25-40 years who had recovered from COVID-19. Sequencing was carried out using PBMCs or T cells enriched from blood (not recorded which). CDR3 sequence (DNA): TGTGCCAGCAGCCAAGCCGCCGGGACTAGCTCCTACGAGCAGTACTTC. It yields the protein CASSQAAGTSSYEQYF.